This T cell receptor beta chain was identified during a study of T cells in localized non-small cell lung cancer. General observations from the study: Tumor samples were not multi-region, leaving intratumor heterogeneity unexcluded. For the top 100 tumor clones, a median roughly 56 also appeared in adjacent lung. Higher blood T cell density tracked longer overall survival. Clonality of T cells reached its maximum in uninvolved adjacent lung, surpassing tumor.

The assay was immunoSEQ multiplex PCR, and TCRdb's table has in-frame clones only and misses some. The table has 75,000 to 80,000 clones, more than 75% seen once. With regard to this clone: Its matching antigen is unknown.

Trimming removed 8 bases at V and 5 bases at J, with 15 bases between. Germline V gene lookup returns CDR1 MNHNS and CDR2 SASEGT. This CDR3 is 13 amino acids long. The J gene is TRBJ1-1, the V gene TRBV6-1; TRBD1 might be the D (5 bases). The sequencing here drew on peripheral blood, taken before any cancer treatment. The clonotype originates from a woman aged 35 to 69 with stage I squamous cell lung carcinoma. This CDR3 reads CASGDGRGTEAFF. The CDR3 DNA is TGTGCCAGCGGGGACGGGCGGGGTACTGAAGCTTTCTTT.